This T cell receptor (beta chain) appears in the sequencing data of a study of blood T cell repertoires in COVID-19 (dated by TCRdb to the early 2020s). About the full investigation: Samples covering the acute and convalescent phases of COVID-19 were provided by collaborators in the United States, Italy and Spain. The material from the prospective study consisted of cDNA or gDNA derived from T cells, B-cell-depleted T cells, or PBMCs. The dataset comprised deeply sampled blood TCRbeta repertoires from subjects exposed to, actively infected with, or recovered from COVID-19. The repertoires were made available in a free public database intended to serve as a resource for research on the immune response to SARS-CoV-2. The samples were drawn from two sources: the first 160 participants of the ongoing ImmuneRACE study, and 1,000 to 1,500 subjects contributed by 6 global collaborators. A de-identified subject ID, COVID-19 status, age in years and sex were almost always included in the sample metadata. Where HLA class I and class II types were available, the types were taken from metadata supplied by the sample provider, not from assay-based typing.

Participants in the prospective study were aged about 18 to 95 years, lived in under 30 United States geographic areas, and enrolled through a virtual design. In the prospective study, participants were assigned to cohorts based on the clinical history participants reported in a screening survey and a study questionnaire. Exposed participants had been in contact with someone with a PCR-confirmed or clinician-diagnosed COVID-19 case within 2 weeks of study entry. In the prospective study, mobile phlebotomists collected whole blood, serum and a nasopharyngeal or oropharyngeal swab from each participant. Additional blood draws and questionnaires over a 2-month period could optionally be provided by prospective study participants. Prospective study blood samples were shipped either frozen or at room temperature before DNA extraction. Overall study outcomes, separate from this receptor: The quantity of clinical and demographic metadata differed by source and by participant and was supplied without curation.

V and J are truncated by 2 bases and 8 bases respectively, leaving an intervening sequence of 13 bases. The CDR3 runs 14 amino acids, cysteine and phenylalanine included. Only the CDR3 DNA stays, 42 bases, in frame from base 1. Looking up the germline V gene yields CDR1 SGHTA and CDR2 FQGTGA. Details on this clone: Its cognate antigen has yet to be identified. No base qualities exist here, and no much larger clone lies one base off it.

The immunoSEQ Assay, a bias-controlled multiplex PCR, was used to amplify TCRbeta CDR3 regions from genomic DNA. The published analysis was carried out like this. The number of nucleated cells in each sample was estimated by amplification of reference gene primers within the assay. Sequence reads were collapsed and filtered to measure the absolute abundance of every unique TCRbeta CDR3 rearrangement. Productive Simpson clonality was computed per sample as the square root of Simpson's diversity index over productive rearrangements. TCRdb holds this immuneACCESS table with in-frame rearrangements only. Some clones are missing; in checked studies, unresolved V genes explain under half, and the rest has no known cause. The V and J calls and clone size come from that table; D and trimming were worked out from the DNA. This sample lists 250,000 to 300,000 clones; about 85% were detected once. The ten largest clonotypes hold 6.6% of the sample.

This receptor was identified in a woman aged 45-65 years who had been exposed to COVID-19. Sequencing used PBMCs or T cells enriched from blood (not recorded which). The chain is encoded by TRBV7-3 joined to TRBJ2-4; TRBD2 is possibly the D segment (6 matching bases). The CDR3 loop reads CASSLGGAVDIQYF. The DNA reads as follows: TGTGCCAGCAGCTTAGGCGGGGCTGTTGACATTCAGTACTTC.